These 19 T cell receptor beta chains were sequenced from one sample in a study of cytomegalovirus exposure and HLA in healthy donors. Vbeta (60) and Jbeta (13) primers were used in the PCR. Repertoires were generated with immunoSEQ multiplex PCR, while TCRdb's copy carries only in-frame clones and drops some. The profile shows about 140,000 clones, around 73% of them singletons. Sequencing input: PBMCs. Receptors originate from a woman between 40 and 50 years old in good health and CMV-seronegative.

The gene calls are TRBV6-1 and TRBJ2-3; D is perhaps TRBD2 (6 bases). Germline V lookup: CDR1 MNHNS, CDR2 SASEGT. The CDR3 loop spans 15 amino acids. V shed 2 bases and J shed 11 bases, with 20 bases lying between them. This chain's CDR3 is CASSERAGFPQGQYF. CDR3 nucleotide sequence: TGTGCCAGCAGTGAACGGGCGGGGTTCCCCCAGGGGCAGTATTTT.

About this clone itself: One junction end does not reproduce the germline sequence, and a read error may be involved. The V and J genes are TRBV7-7 and TRBJ2-5, with 14 bases matching TRBD2. Germline assignment: CDR1 SSHAT and CDR2 FNYEAQ (reference sequence). The CDR3 loop spans 15 amino acids. This CDR3 is CASSLGLAGGETQYF. In nucleotides, the CDR3 is TGTGCTAGCAGCCTCGGACTAGCGGGGGGTGAGACCCAGTACTTC.

This clone was recorded once. The J gene is TRBJ2-5, the V gene TRBV11-3; 7 bases align to TRBD1. J lost 4 bases, V lost 5 bases, and 7 bases had no gene match. Germline-derived CDR1 and CDR2 are SGHNT and YENEEA. The CDR3 sequence is 14 residues long. CDR3 region: CASSPSRGRETQYF. CDR3 DNA: TGTGCCAGCAGCCCCTCAAGGGGGCGAGAGACCCAGTACTTC. The whole variable domain, filled in from reference TRBV11-3 and TRBJ2-5, reads EAGVVQSPRYKIIEKKQPVAFWCNPISGHNTLYWYLQNLGQGPELLIRYENEEAVDDSQLPKDRFSAERLKGVDSTLKIQPAELGDSAVYLCASSPSRGRETQYFGPGTRLLVL.

The chain uses TRBV13 and TRBJ2-3, with 9 bases fitting TRBD2. The junction had 9 bases not matched to a gene; V was cut back by 8 bases and J by 3 bases. The CDR3 covers 15 residues. The germline gives CDR1 PRHDT, CDR2 FYEKMQ (reference sequence). CDR3 sequence reads: CASDAGGPGTDTQYF. In DNA, the CDR3 is TGTGCCAGCGATGCGGGGGGGCCGGGGACAGATACGCAGTATTTT.

The chain uses TRBV5-1 and TRBJ2-1; unclear D gene. Germline loops: CDR1 SGHRS, CDR2 YFSETQ. CDR3 length: 16 amino acids. The V gene lost 2 bases and the J gene lost 0 bases, with 12 bases spanning the gap. The CDR3 reads CASSLNQASSYNEQFF. CDR3 bases: TGCGCCAGCAGCTTAAACCAGGCAAGCTCCTACAATGAGCAGTTCTTC.

The genes are TRBV27 and TRBJ1-2; no clear D. The germline gives CDR1 MNHEY, CDR2 SMNVEV (reference sequence). CDR3 size: 14 residues. Trimming stripped 5 bases from V and 8 bases from J, with 18 bases between. The CDR3 nucleotides are TGTGCCAGCAGTCAAACACAGCACATGAGCGGCTACACCTTC. Its translation is CASSQTQHMSGYTF.

The gene calls are TRBV28 and TRBJ1-4; 9 nucleotides match TRBD1. V lost 2 bases and J lost 5; bases outside the gene matches: 0. This CDR3 has 14 residues. The germline gives CDR1 MDHEN, CDR2 SYDVKM. CDR3 in DNA: TGTGCCAGCAGTTTAGGACAGGGGAATGAAAAACTGTTTTTT. As protein: CASSLGQGNEKLFF.

V usage is TRBV7-6 and J usage is TRBJ2-1; the match to TRBD2 covers 10 bases. Looked up from germline, CDR1 is SGHVS and CDR2 is FNYEAQ. V lost 5 bases to trimming and J lost 0 bases; unmatched junction nucleotides: 10. The CDR3 contains 18 residues. Here the CDR3 reads CASSLLAGDSSSYNEQFF. CDR3 DNA sequence: TGTGCCAGCAGCCTCCTAGCGGGGGACTCAAGCTCCTACAATGAGCAGTTCTTC. The whole variable domain, filled in from reference TRBV7-6 and TRBJ2-1, reads GAGVSQSPRYKVTKRGQDVALRCDPISGHVSLYWYRQALGQGPEFLTYFNYEAQQDKSGLPNDRFSAERPEGSISTLTIQRTEQRDSAMYRCASSLLAGDSSSYNEQFFGPGTRLTVL.

The chain couples TRBV7-9 to TRBJ1-3, with 9 bases that match TRBD1. The germline CDR1 and CDR2 sequences are SEHNR and FQNEAQ (reference sequence). V dropped 4 bases and J dropped 2; count of bases not matched to a gene: 12. CDR3 length equals 18 residues. The CDR3 bases are TGTGCCAGCAGCTCTAATATCCGGGACAGGGTGGCTGGAAACACCATATATTTT. It translates to CASSSNIRDRVAGNTIYF.

This clone was counted only a few times. The chain combines TRBV19 with TRBJ1-3; D gene uncertain. CDR3 length equals 15 residues. With 9 bases removed from V and 4 bases from J, the gap between germline ends came to 19 bases. Germline CDR1 and CDR2: LNHDA and SQIVND (reference sequence). The chain's CDR3 is CASQRGLSGGNTIYF. CDR3 nucleotides: TGTGCCAGCCAGCGTGGTTTGTCGGGAGGAAACACCATATATTTT. The full variable domain, in which reference TRBV19 and TRBJ1-3 provide the parts outside the CDR3, is DGGITQSPKYLFRKEGQNVTLSCEQNLNHDAMYWYRQDPGQGLRLIYYSQIVNDFQKGDIAEGYSVSREKKESFPLTVTSAQKNPTAFYLCASQRGLSGGNTIYFGEGSWLTVV.

This CDR3 reads CSVDTTGEKNQNYGYTF. The CDR3 DNA sequence: TGCAGCGTGGATACGACAGGGGAAAAGAACCAAAACTATGGCTACACCTTC. The V gene is TRBV29-1, the J gene TRBJ1-2; 8 bases are a match to TRBD1. This CDR3 comprises 17 residues. The ends lost 6 bases at V and 2 bases at J; junction bases unmatched: 17. CDR1 SQVTM and CDR2 ANQGSEA come from the germline V gene.

This CDR3 is CASSLQIASGGTDTQYF. DNA of the CDR3: TGCGCCAGCAGCTTGCAGATTGCTAGCGGGGGCACAGATACGCAGTATTTT. This chain uses TRBV5-1 with TRBJ2-3, with 9 positions matching TRBD2. Trimming took 1 base from V and 1 from J; bases not matched to a gene: 7. This CDR3 comprises 17 residues. Germline V gene data show CDR1 as SGHRS and CDR2 as YFSETQ.

The chain links TRBV7-2 to TRBJ1-2; D might be TRBD1 (6 bases). The CDR3 consists of 17 residues. Germline-derived CDR1 and CDR2 are SGHTA and FQGNSA. Deletions cut 4 bases from V and 4 bases from J, with 22 bases between. For the CDR3, the DNA is TGTGCCAGCAGCTCCCACTCGGCGGACAGAGAACTCTATGGCTACACCTTC. Translating it yields CASSSHSADRELYGYTF.

The chain combines TRBV4-1 with TRBJ1-5; D perhaps matches TRBD1 (5 bases). This CDR3 comprises 16 residues. The germline CDR1 and CDR2 sequences are MGHRA and YSYEKL. V shed 1 base and J shed 1 base, with 11 bases lying between them. The DNA of the CDR3 is TGCGCCAGCAGCCAAGCGGGCGGGGACAGCAATCAGCCCCAGCATTTT. It codes for CASSQAGGDSNQPQHF.

The chain joins TRBV13 to TRBJ2-1; D gene uncertain. The CDR3 is 14 residues long. Germline V lookup: CDR1 PRHDT, CDR2 FYEKMQ (reference sequence). The germline V and J ends were trimmed by 3 bases and 6 bases, with 12 bases remaining between them. The CDR3 loop reads CASSFPSLSNEQFF. In DNA, the CDR3 is TGTGCCAGCAGCTTTCCCTCCTTGAGCAATGAGCAGTTCTTC.

The gene calls are TRBV18 and TRBJ2-6, with D uncertain. This CDR3 has 16 amino acids. Trimming cost V 3 bases and J 0 bases, with 9 bases left between them. Looked up from germline, CDR1 is KGHSH and CDR2 is LQKENI. CDR3 region: CASSPAAVSGANVLTF. CDR3 in DNA: TGTGCCAGCTCACCGGCGGCCGTCTCTGGGGCCAACGTCCTGACTTTC.

This clone was seen more than once but under ten times. This rearrangement joins TRBV6-1 to TRBJ2-7; no clear D. With 4 bases removed from V and 4 bases from J, the gap between germline ends came to 11 bases. This CDR3 has 13 residues. Germline loops: CDR1 MNHNS, CDR2 SASEGT. The CDR3 here is CASSGVNRYEQYV. For the CDR3, the DNA is TGTGCCAGCAGTGGAGTGAACAGATACGAGCAGTACGTC.

V is TRBV5-8 and J is TRBJ1-2; D is undetermined. Germline V gene data show CDR1 as SGHTS and CDR2 as YDEGEE. This CDR3 has 13 residues. The ends were cut back, 4 bases at V and 1 base at J, with 8 bases in the middle. DNA of the CDR3: TGTGCCAGCAGCGGCAGGATTAACTATGGCTACACCTTC. It yields the protein CASSGRINYGYTF.

The chain has TRBV28 and TRBJ2-1; TRBD1 aligns across 10 bases. V lost 3 bases and J lost 8; bases outside the gene matches: 7. CDR3 length equals 15 residues. The germline V gene encodes CDR1 MDHEN and CDR2 SYDVKM. CDR3 loop: CASSFPPGQGHEQFF. The CDR3 bases are TGTGCCAGCAGTTTCCCTCCGGGACAGGGGCATGAGCAGTTCTTC. The full variable domain, in which reference TRBV28 and TRBJ2-1 provide the parts outside the CDR3, is DVKVTQSSRYLVKRTGEKVFLECVQDMDHENMFWYRQDPGLGLRLIYFSYDVKMKEKGDIPEGYSVSREKKERFSLILESASTNQTSMYLCASSFPPGQGHEQFFGPGTRLTVL.